This T cell receptor beta chain is drawn from a study of naive and memory T cell subsets. TCR cDNA received a 3' ligated oligonucleotide that carried a UMI. Whole-study findings and limits: Potentially, T cell activation and differentiation skew this RNA-based measurement.

The CDR3 contains 15 residues. Germline V gene sequence: CDR1 SGHTA, CDR2 FQGNSA. Four PCR rounds used nested alpha and beta constant region primers plus the SP2 primer. Alpha and beta constant region primers primed reverse transcription for blood and skin samples. One entry per CDR3 protein results from TCRdb running MiXCR on the UMI-ligation and nested PCR reads. Among tens of thousands of distinct CDR3 sequences listed, over 4% were seen once. This clonotype has at least ten counts. Its antigen is currently unknown. Compared with germline, one end of the junction differs, possibly owing to a read error.

This receptor was identified in an adult in good health. Sequencing input: blood. The V call is TRBV7-2, the J call TRBJ1-1; 7 nucleotides align to TRBD1. CDR3 DNA sequence: TGTGCCAGCAACTTACAGGGGACGGTGAACACTGAAGCTTTCTTT. It yields the protein CASNLQGTVNTEAFF.